The rows below give T cell receptor beta chains drawn from one sample of a study of OX40 agonist ivuxolimab in advanced cancers. Here immunoSEQ multiplex PCR was the method, and the copy in TCRdb shows in-frame clones only, minus some. The table shows 60,000 to 70,000 clones, with around 90% occurring only once. The sequences come from CD4+ or CD8+ T cells sorted from blood, collected in a trial of the OX40 agonist ivuxolimab. The source is an adult with an advanced solid tumor such as melanoma, head and neck, liver or kidney cancer. Both conserved end residues are part of each CDR3. A D gene is named only where the DNA matches it firmly. Clone size is shown for a subset of rows, as once, few, many or a class of expanded clone.

clone size	D gene	V gene	J gene	CDR3 DNA	CDR3 protein
-	-	TRBV15	TRBJ1-1	TGTGCCACCAGCAGAGAACAGGGCAGTAATTACACTGAAGCTTTCTTT	CATSREQGSNYTEAFF
-	-	TRBV11-2	TRBJ2-7	TGTGCCAGCAGCTTAGAAACGTGGGCCGAGCAGTACTTC	CASSLETWAEQYF
-	TRBD2	TRBV11-2	TRBJ2-5	TGTGCCAGCAGCTTAGACCTAGCGGGAGGTGGGACCCAGTACTTC	CASSLDLAGGGTQYF
-	-	TRBV28	TRBJ2-5	TGTGCCAGCAGCTCCGGGGCTTTCCAAGAGACCCAGTACTTC	CASSSGAFQETQYF
-	-	TRBV7-9	TRBJ1-4	TGTGCCAGCAGCCGGGACCGCGGCGCTAATGAAAAACTGTTTTTT	CASSRDRGANEKLFF
-	TRBD1	TRBV6-5	TRBJ2-3	TGTGCCAGCTCCGGGACAGGGGGTGGGGATACGCAGTATTTT	CASSGTGGGDTQYF
-	-	TRBV5-4	TRBJ2-7	TGTGCCAGCAGCCGGTCGGCTGGTGACGAGCAGTACTTC	CASSRSAGDEQYF
-	-	TRBV27	TRBJ1-4	TGTGCCAGCAGTTTCCACAGGGCAGGGAGTGAAAAACTGTTTTTT	CASSFHRAGSEKLFF
-	-	TRBV5-1	TRBJ1-1	TGCGCCAGCAGCTTGTTACAGGGGAACACTGAAGCTTTCTTT	CASSLLQGNTEAFF
-	TRBD2	TRBV7-9	TRBJ2-2	TGTGCCAGCAGCTTAGAAACCGGGAGGGGAAACACCGGGGAGCTGTTTTTT	CASSLETGRGNTGELFF
once	TRBD2	TRBV6-5	TRBJ2-1	TGTGCCAGCAGTTACGTGACTAGCGGGAGCAATGAGCAGTTCTTC	CASSYVTSGSNEQFF
-	-	TRBV5-6	TRBJ2-5	TGTGCCAGCAGCCAGGACACAGGTTTTGGCCAAGAGACCCAGTACTTC	CASSQDTGFGQETQYF
-	-	TRBV7-8	TRBJ2-7	TGTGCCAGCAGCTTAGCGCACGAGCAGTACTTC	CASSLAHEQYF
-	TRBD1	TRBV5-1	TRBJ1-6	TGCGCCACCAATTTGGACGGACAGGGTAATTCACCCCTCCACTTT	CATNLDGQGNSPLHF
-	TRBD1	TRBV27	TRBJ2-7	TGTGCCAGCAGCTCCCACAGGGGGGTCCACGAGCAGTACTTC	CASSSHRGVHEQYF
-	TRBD2	TRBV6-5	TRBJ2-5	TGTGCCAGCAGGTTACTAGCGGGGGTCCAAGAGACCCAGTACTTC	CASRLLAGVQETQYF
-	TRBD1	TRBV19	TRBJ2-7	TGTGCCAGTACCCAAAGCTGGACAGGGGGTTACGAGCAGTACTTC	CASTQSWTGGYEQYF
once	TRBD2	TRBV6-5	TRBJ2-1	TGTGCCAGCATGTGGACTAGCGGGGACCGCAATGAGCAGTTCTTC	CASMWTSGDRNEQFF
-	-	TRBV7-2	TRBJ2-5	TGTGCCAGCAGCCGCCGGGATGAGACCCAGTACTTC	CASSRRDETQYF
-	-	TRBV7-9	TRBJ2-7	TGTGCCAGCAGCCCCGGGGAAAACGAGCAGTACTTC	CASSPGENEQYF
-	-	TRBV15	TRBJ2-2	TGTGCCACCAGCAGACCGGGACATAACACCGGGGAGCTGTTTTTT	CATSRPGHNTGELFF
once	-	TRBV19	TRBJ1-1	TGTGCCAGTAATCCCAGGGGTGGGAACACTGAAGCTTTCTTT	CASNPRGGNTEAFF
-	TRBD1	TRBV18	TRBJ2-7	TGTGCCAGCTCACGGGGAGGGGACAGGGCCTACGAGCAGTACTTC	CASSRGGDRAYEQYF
few	TRBD2	TRBV14	TRBJ2-5	TGTGCCAGCAGCCGTGGGACTAGCGAAGGGACCCAGTACTTC	CASSRGTSEGTQYF
-	-	TRBV19	TRBJ1-5	TGTGCCAGTAGTCCCAGACAGGCCAACAATCAGCCCCAGCATTTT	CASSPRQANNQPQHF
-	TRBD2	TRBV5-5	TRBJ2-5	TGTGCCAGCAGCTTGCGCCGACTAGCGGGAGAGGGAACACAAGAGACCCAGTACTTC	CASSLRRLAGEGTQETQYF
-	-	TRBV29-1	TRBJ2-7	TGCAGCGTCCGGGGGTCCTCCTACGAGCAGTACTTC	CSVRGSSYEQYF
-	TRBD1	TRBV25-1	TRBJ1-1	TGTGCCAGCAGTCCCGCGAGGGGGCGGAACACTGAAGCTTTCTTT	CASSPARGRNTEAFF
-	TRBD2	TRBV7-6	TRBJ2-5	TGTGCCAGCAGGGCAAGCGGGGGCGGTAGCCAAGAGACCCAGTACTTC	CASRASGGGSQETQYF
-	TRBD1	TRBV30	TRBJ2-5	TGTGCCTGGAGTGTATTTCCCGCGACAGGGCAAGAGACCCAGTACTTC	CAWSVFPATGQETQYF
-	-	TRBV9	TRBJ1-4	TGTGCCAGCAGCGCGAGGGGGGAATTGGGAGAACTGTTTTTT	CASSARGELGELFF
-	-	TRBV29-1	TRBJ1-2	TGCAGCGTTGAAGACCGAGTTCATGGCTACACCTTC	CSVEDRVHGYTF
-	-	TRBV5-1	TRBJ2-1	TGCGCCAGCAGCCTGAGAGGAGGGTATGAGCAGTTCTTC	CASSLRGGYEQFF